A single sample is the source of the 19 T cell receptor beta chains below, sequenced in a study of OX40 agonist ivuxolimab in advanced cancers. Sequencing was performed with immunoSEQ multiplex PCR; in TCRdb, only in-frame clones are kept and a portion is missing. The top ten hold 26% of the sample, which has around 19,000 clones, approximately 80% seen once. Sequenced material: CD4+ or CD8+ T cells sorted from blood, taken in a trial of the OX40 agonist ivuxolimab. The receptors come from an adult with an advanced solid tumor such as melanoma, head and neck, liver or kidney cancer.

This clone was observed once. The chain has TRBV7-9 and TRBJ2-7; D gene unclear. Germline lookup yields CDR1 SEHNR and CDR2 FQNEAQ (reference sequence). V was clipped by 5 bases and J by 5 bases, with 13 bases between them. There are 13 residues in the CDR3. CDR3 protein: CASSPKEGHEQYF. The CDR3 DNA follows: TGTGCCAGCAGCCCCAAAGAAGGGCACGAGCAGTACTTC.

This rearrangement joins TRBV6-5 to TRBJ1-4; D is ambiguous. Germline V lookup: CDR1 MNHEY, CDR2 SVGAGI. The CDR3 is 13 amino acids. Trimming took 2 bases from V and 10 from J, leaving 11 bases between them. CDR3 in DNA: TGTGCCAGCAGTTACAGTTCGGGAGGAAAACTGTTTTTT. The encoded protein is CASSYSSGGKLFF.

This rearrangement joins TRBV6-1 to TRBJ2-3; no reliable D call. The CDR3 is 12 residues long. Deletions cut 5 bases from V and 6 bases from J, with 9 bases between. Germline CDR1 reads MNHNS; CDR2 reads SASEGT. The CDR3 is CASSSFGDTQYF. CDR3 coding DNA: TGTGCCAGCAGTTCCTTCGGGGATACGCAGTATTTT.

The rearrangement uses TRBV6-5 and TRBJ2-1; a possible D gene is TRBD2 (7 bases). Germline assignment: CDR1 MNHEY and CDR2 SVGAGI. V lost 5 bases, J lost 7 bases, and 15 bases lay in between. The CDR3 totals 14 residues. CDR3 sequence: CASSTGRGINEQFF. DNA for the CDR3: TGTGCCAGCAGTACAGGGAGGGGAATTAATGAGCAGTTCTTC.

This chain links TRBV7-9 with TRBJ1-1; TRBD1 aligns across 7 bases. There are 11 residues in the CDR3. V was pared by 4 bases and J by 11 bases, with 4 bases of the junction left unmatched. Germline V gene data show CDR1 as SEHNR and CDR2 as FQNEAQ (reference sequence). CDR3 bases: TGTGCCAGCAGCTCAACAGGGGTTGCTTTCTTT. Amino acids: CASSSTGVAFF.

The rearrangement uses TRBV11-2 and TRBJ1-1; D possibly corresponds to TRBD1 (5 bases). The germline V and J ends were trimmed by 2 bases and 0 bases, with 13 bases remaining between them. CDR1 and CDR2 from the germline V gene are SGHAT and FQNNGV. This CDR3 is 16 amino acids long. CDR3 DNA: TGTGCCAGCAGCTTACTTCGGACACTATTGAACACTGAAGCTTTCTTT. Protein sequence: CASSLLRTLLNTEAFF.

The chain carries TRBV13 and TRBJ1-1; tentative D call: TRBD1 (5 bases). In germline, CDR1 is PRHDT, CDR2 FYEKMQ (reference sequence). The length of the CDR3 is 15 residues. With 4 bases removed from V and 3 bases from J, the gap between germline ends came to 15 bases. CDR3 sequence (DNA): TGTGCCAGCAGCTCACCCGGGACTCCCGACACTGAAGCTTTCTTT. It translates to CASSSPGTPDTEAFF.

This clone was detected once. This chain connects TRBV28 to TRBJ2-5; maybe TRBD1 (6 bases). The ends were cut back, 4 bases at V and 5 bases at J, with 14 bases in the middle. The germline V gene encodes CDR1 MDHEN and CDR2 SYDVKM. The CDR3 runs 14 residues. CDR3 nucleotide sequence: TGTGCCAGCAGTTCGGCAGAAGGACAGGAGACCCAGTACTTC. It is translated as CASSSAEGQETQYF.

On this clone: Sequence at one end of the junction differs from germline and may be a read error. The chain joins TRBV6-5 to TRBJ2-1; 8 positions match TRBD2. CDR1 and CDR2 (germline): MNHEY, SVGAGI. This CDR3 is 15 amino acids long. The CDR3 nucleotides are TGTGTCAGCAATATCGCGGGGGGCCCTTCCAATGAGCAGTTCTTC. It encodes CVSNIAGGPSNEQFF.

This chain connects TRBV10-2 to TRBJ2-1, with D possibly being TRBD2 (5 bases). CDR3 length equals 12 residues. V lost 4 bases and J lost 10, with 11 bases in between. Germline CDR1 is WSHSY and CDR2 is SAAADI. The CDR3 bases are TGCGCCAGCAGTGGGGCGTCGGGGGAGCAGTTCTTC. Protein product: CASSGASGEQFF.

The rearrangement links TRBV7-3 to TRBJ1-3, with D possibly TRBD1 on 6 matching bases. The CDR3 consists of 15 residues. CDR1 and CDR2 (germline): SGHTA, FQGTGA. Trimming took 1 base from V and 2 from J, leaving 9 bases between them. CDR3 region: CASSLIGGPGNTIYF. CDR3 in DNA: TGTGCCAGCAGCTTAATCGGGGGCCCTGGAAACACCATATATTTT.

This chain joins TRBV19 and TRBJ1-1; 8 bases line up with TRBD1. Germline loops: CDR1 LNHDA, CDR2 SQIVND (reference sequence). With V trimmed by 7 bases and J by 7 bases, 8 bases remained unmatched. This CDR3 is built from 13 residues. The CDR3 nucleotides are TGTGCCAGTACCCAGCAGGGGGCTCTTGAAGCTTTCTTT. Encoded protein: CASTQQGALEAFF.

The chain couples TRBV27 to TRBJ2-1, with TRBD2 identical over 10 bases. Germline CDR1 MNHEY, CDR2 SMNVEV (reference sequence). The CDR3 has 13 residues. Germline trimming cut 10 bases from V and 6 bases from J; bases unmatched to any gene: 6. In DNA form, the CDR3 reads TGTGCCATCGGGACTAGCGTTATCAATGAGCAGTTCTTC. Its translation: CAIGTSVINEQFF.

The rearrangement joins TRBV4-1 to TRBJ2-4; D uncertain. V dropped 0 bases and J dropped 0 bases, with 12 bases sitting between them. Germline V gene lookup returns CDR1 MGHRA and CDR2 YSYEKL. The CDR3 contains 17 residues. The CDR3 protein is CASSQDSASQAKNIQYF. The CDR3 nucleotides read TGCGCCAGCAGCCAAGACAGCGCCAGCCAAGCCAAAAACATTCAGTACTTC.

The J gene is TRBJ1-3, the V gene TRBV18, with D maybe TRBD1 (6 bases). Deletions cut 0 bases from V and 0 bases from J, with 15 bases between. This CDR3 region has 18 residues. Germline loops: CDR1 KGHSH, CDR2 LQKENI. The CDR3 sequence: CASSPPRTEALSGNTIYF. CDR3 DNA sequence: TGTGCCAGCTCACCACCTAGGACAGAAGCTCTCTCTGGAAACACCATATATTTT.

The chain joins TRBV7-8 to TRBJ2-7; TRBD2 matches 9 bases. The CDR3 length is 15 residues. Per the germline V gene, CDR1 is SGHVS and CDR2 is FQNEAQ. V shed 5 bases, J shed 4 bases, and the junction held 9 bases outside the gene matches. This CDR3 is CASSPAGGGGYEQYF. CDR3 sequence (DNA): TGTGCCAGCAGCCCAGCGGGCGGGGGGGGATACGAGCAGTACTTC.

CDR3 nucleotides: TGTGCCAGTAGTGCCTGGACAGGGGGCGCAGGGTACACCGGGGAGCTGTTTTTT. It encodes CASSAWTGGAGYTGELFF. The chain carries TRBV19 and TRBJ2-2; 11 bases map to TRBD1. This CDR3 has 18 amino acids. From germline, CDR1 is LNHDA and CDR2 SQIVND (reference sequence). The J segment lost 3 bases and the V segment lost 5 bases, leaving 11 bases of the junction unmatched.

The rearrangement links TRBV28 to TRBJ2-2; D is undetermined. The CDR3 contains 12 residues. V lost 5 bases and J 7 bases, leaving 8 bases between the germline ends. Germline CDR1 is MDHEN and CDR2 is SYDVKM. In DNA, the CDR3 is TGTGCCAGCAGTGTCAGAATCGGGGAGCTGTTTTTT. It encodes CASSVRIGELFF.

The chain links TRBV5-4 to TRBJ1-1; D is uncertain. Germline-derived CDR1 and CDR2 are SGHNT and YYREEE (reference sequence). CDR3 length: 13 amino acids. Trimming removed 0 bases from V and 3 bases from J, with 6 bases in between. DNA for the CDR3: TGTGCCAGCAGCTTGGAGTTGTACACTGAAGCTTTCTTT. As protein: CASSLELYTEAFF.